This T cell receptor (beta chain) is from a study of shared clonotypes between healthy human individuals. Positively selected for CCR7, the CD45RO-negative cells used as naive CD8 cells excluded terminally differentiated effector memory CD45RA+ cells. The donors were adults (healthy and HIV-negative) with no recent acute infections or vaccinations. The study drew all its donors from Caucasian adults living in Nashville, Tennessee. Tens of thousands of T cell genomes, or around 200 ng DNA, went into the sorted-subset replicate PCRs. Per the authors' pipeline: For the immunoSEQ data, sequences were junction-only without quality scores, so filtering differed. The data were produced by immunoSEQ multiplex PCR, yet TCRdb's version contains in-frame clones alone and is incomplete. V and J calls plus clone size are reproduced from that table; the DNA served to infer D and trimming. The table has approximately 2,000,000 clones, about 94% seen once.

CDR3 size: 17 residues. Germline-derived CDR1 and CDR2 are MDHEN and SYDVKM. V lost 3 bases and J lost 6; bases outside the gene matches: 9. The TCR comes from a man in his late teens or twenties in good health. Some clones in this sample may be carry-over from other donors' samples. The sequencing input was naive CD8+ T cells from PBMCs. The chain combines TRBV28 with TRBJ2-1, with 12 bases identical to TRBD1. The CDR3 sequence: CASSLGTGGLMGNEQFF. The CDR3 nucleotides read TGTGCCAGCAGTTTGGGGACAGGGGGCCTGATGGGCAATGAGCAGTTCTTC.